This TCR beta chain was captured by sequencing in a study of CD8 T cells in Susac syndrome. cDNA came from approximately 0.5 to 1 ug RNA primed by random hexamers. Using its own MiXCR run on the immunoSEQ multiplex PCR reads, TCRdb lists one record per CDR3 protein. Seen here are approximately 220,000 distinct CDR3 sequences, 85% to 95% observed once, and the top ten hold just over 0.08%. Negative isolation yielded CD4+ and CD8+ T cells, and FACS enriched TEMRA cells. The CDR3 contains 13 residues. V gave up 6 bases and J gave up 7 bases, with 15 bases separating them. Germline-derived CDR1 and CDR2 are LNHNV and YYDKDF (reference sequence).

The receptor comes from a human donor with multiple sclerosis. The rearrangement uses TRBV15 and TRBJ1-2, with TRBD1 as a possible D gene (5 bases). Sequencing input: CD4+ T cells from PBMCs. CDR3 bases: TGTGCCACCAGGATGGACAACGTCGGTGGCTACACCTTC. Translating it yields CATRMDNVGGYTF.